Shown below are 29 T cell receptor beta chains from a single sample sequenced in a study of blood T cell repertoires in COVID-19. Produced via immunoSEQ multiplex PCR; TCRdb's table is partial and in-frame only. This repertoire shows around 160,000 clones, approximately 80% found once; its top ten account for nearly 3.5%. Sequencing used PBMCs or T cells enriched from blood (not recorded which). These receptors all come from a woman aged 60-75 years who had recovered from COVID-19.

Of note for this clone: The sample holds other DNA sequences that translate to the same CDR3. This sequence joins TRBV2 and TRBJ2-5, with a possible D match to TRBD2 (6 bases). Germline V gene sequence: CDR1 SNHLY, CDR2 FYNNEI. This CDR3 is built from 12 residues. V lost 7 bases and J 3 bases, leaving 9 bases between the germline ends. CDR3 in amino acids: CASNSGEETQYF. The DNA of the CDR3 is TGTGCCAGCAATAGCGGCGAAGAGACCCAGTACTTC.

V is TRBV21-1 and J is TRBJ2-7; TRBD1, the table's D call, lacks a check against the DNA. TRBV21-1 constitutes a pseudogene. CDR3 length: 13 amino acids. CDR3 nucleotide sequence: TGTGCCAGCACTATCAGGGGGTCCTACGAGCAGTACTTC. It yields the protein CASTIRGSYEQYF.

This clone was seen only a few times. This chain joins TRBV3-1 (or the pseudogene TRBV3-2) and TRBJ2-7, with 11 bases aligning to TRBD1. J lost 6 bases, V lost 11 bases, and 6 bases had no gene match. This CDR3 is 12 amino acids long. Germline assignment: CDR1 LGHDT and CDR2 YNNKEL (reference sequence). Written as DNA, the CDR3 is TGTGCCGGGGGGACAGGGGGTCCCGAGCAGTACTTC. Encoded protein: CAGGTGGPEQYF.

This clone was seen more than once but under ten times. CDR3 sequence: CASSQKSGGGADTQYF. The CDR3 DNA reads TGTGCCAGCAGCCAAAAAAGCGGGGGGGGCGCAGATACGCAGTATTTT. This chain joins TRBV3-1 (or the pseudogene TRBV3-2) and TRBJ2-3; 10 bases match TRBD2. Per germline, CDR1 LGHDT and CDR2 YNNKEL (reference sequence). Unmatched junction bases numbered 6, after V lost 2 bases and J lost 4 bases. This CDR3 is 16 amino acids long.

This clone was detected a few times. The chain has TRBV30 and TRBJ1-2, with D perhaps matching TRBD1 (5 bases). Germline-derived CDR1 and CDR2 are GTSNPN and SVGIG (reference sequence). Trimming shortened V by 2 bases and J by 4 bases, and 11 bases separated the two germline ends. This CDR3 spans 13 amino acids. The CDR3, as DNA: TGTGCCTGGAGTAAGGGACTGAGCTATGGCTACACCTTC. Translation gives CAWSKGLSYGYTF.

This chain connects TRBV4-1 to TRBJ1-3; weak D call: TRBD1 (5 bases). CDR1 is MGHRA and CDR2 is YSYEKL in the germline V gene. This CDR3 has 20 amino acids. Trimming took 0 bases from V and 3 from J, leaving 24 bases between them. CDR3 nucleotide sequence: TGCGCCAGCAGCCAAGATCCGTGGAGGGGAAGATTCTCCGGTGGAAACACCATATATTTT. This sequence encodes CASSQDPWRGRFSGGNTIYF.

The CDR3 loop reads CASSLSGTGFDGYTF. For the CDR3, the DNA is TGTGCCAGCAGTCTTTCCGGGACAGGTTTTGATGGCTACACCTTC. J is TRBJ1-2 and V is TRBV27, with 8 bases aligning to TRBD1. Germline V gene sequence: CDR1 MNHEY, CDR2 SMNVEV (reference sequence). J lost 6 bases, V lost 5 bases, and 11 bases had no gene match. This CDR3 region has 15 residues.

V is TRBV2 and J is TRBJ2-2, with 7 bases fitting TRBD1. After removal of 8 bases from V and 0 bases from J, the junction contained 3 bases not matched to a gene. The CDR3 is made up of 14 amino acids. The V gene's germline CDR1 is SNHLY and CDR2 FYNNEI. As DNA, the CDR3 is TGTGCCAGCCTAGGACAGGCGAACACCGGGGAGCTGTTTTTT. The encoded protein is CASLGQANTGELFF.

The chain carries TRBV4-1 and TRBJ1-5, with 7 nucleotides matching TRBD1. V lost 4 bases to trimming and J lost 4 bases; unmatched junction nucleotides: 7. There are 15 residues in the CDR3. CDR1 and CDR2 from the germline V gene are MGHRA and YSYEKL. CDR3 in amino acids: CASSPFGTENQPQHF. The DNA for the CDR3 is TGCGCCAGCAGCCCATTTGGGACAGAAAATCAGCCCCAGCATTTT.

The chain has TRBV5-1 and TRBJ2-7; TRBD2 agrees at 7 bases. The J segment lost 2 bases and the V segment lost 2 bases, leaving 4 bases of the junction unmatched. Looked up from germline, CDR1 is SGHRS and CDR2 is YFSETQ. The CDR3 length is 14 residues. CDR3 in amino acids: CASSFSGFAYEQYF. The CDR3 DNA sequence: TGCGCCAGCAGCTTTAGCGGGTTTGCCTACGAGCAGTACTTC.

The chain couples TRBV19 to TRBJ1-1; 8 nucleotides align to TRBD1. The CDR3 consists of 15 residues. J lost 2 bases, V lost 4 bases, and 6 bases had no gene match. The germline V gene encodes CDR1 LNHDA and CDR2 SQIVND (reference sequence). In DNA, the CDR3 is TGTGCCAGTAGTAGGTGGACAGGGACTAACACTGAAGCTTTCTTT. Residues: CASSRWTGTNTEAFF.

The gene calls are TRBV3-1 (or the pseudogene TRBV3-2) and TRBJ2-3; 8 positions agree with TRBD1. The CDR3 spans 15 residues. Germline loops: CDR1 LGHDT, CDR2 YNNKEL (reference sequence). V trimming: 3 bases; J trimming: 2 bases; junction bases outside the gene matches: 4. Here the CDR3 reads CASSQGTGLTDTQYF. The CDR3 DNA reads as TGTGCCAGCAGCCAGGGGACAGGTCTCACAGATACGCAGTATTTT.

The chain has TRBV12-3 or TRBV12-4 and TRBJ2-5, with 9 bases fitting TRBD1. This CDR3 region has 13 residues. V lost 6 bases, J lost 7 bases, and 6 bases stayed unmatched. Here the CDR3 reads CASSRGQGLTQYF. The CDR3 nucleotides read TGTGCCAGCAGCAGGGGACAGGGATTGACCCAGTACTTC.

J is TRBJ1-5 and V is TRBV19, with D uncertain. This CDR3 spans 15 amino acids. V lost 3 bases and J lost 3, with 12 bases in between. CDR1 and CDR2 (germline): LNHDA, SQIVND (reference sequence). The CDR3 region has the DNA TGTGCCAGTAGTATTTCAAGTAGTAACAATCAGCCCCAGCATTTT. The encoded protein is CASSISSSNNQPQHF.

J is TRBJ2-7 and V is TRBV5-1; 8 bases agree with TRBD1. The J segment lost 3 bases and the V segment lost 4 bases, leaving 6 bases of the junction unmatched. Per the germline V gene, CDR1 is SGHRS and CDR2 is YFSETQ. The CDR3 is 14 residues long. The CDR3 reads CASSPGQAYYEQYF. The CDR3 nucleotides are TGCGCCAGCAGCCCGGGACAGGCTTACTACGAGCAGTACTTC. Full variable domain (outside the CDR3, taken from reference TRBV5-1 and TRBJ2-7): KAGVTQTPRYLIKTRGQQVTLSCSPISGHRSVSWYQQTPGQGLQFLFEYFSETQRNKGNFPGRFSGRQFSNSRSEMNVSTLELGDSALYLCASSPGQAYYEQYFGPGTRLTVT.

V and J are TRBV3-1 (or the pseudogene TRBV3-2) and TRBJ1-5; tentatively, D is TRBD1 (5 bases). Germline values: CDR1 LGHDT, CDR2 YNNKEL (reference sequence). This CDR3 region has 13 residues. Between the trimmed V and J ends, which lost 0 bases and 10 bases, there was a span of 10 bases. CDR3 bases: TGTGCCAGCAGCCAAGACCCAGGGAAACCCCAGCATTTT. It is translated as CASSQDPGKPQHF.

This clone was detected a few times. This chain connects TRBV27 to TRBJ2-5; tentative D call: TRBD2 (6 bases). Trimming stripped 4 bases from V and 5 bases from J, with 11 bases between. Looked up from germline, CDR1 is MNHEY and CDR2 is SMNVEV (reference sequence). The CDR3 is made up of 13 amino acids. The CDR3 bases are TGTGCCAGCAGTTGGGGGGTCGAGGAGACCCAGTACTTC. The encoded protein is CASSWGVEETQYF.

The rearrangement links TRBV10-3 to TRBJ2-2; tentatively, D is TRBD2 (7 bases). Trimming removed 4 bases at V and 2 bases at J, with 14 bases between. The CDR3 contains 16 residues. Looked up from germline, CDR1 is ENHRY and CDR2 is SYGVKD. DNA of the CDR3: TGTGCCATCAGTGCGGGCGGGGGCCTAAACACCGGGGAGCTGTTTTTT. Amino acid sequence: CAISAGGGLNTGELFF.

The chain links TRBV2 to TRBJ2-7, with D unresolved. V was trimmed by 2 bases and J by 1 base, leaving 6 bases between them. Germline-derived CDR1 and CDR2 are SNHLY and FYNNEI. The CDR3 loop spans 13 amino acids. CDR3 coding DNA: TGTGCCAGCAGTGAAATGGCTTCCTACGAGCAGTACTTC. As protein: CASSEMASYEQYF.

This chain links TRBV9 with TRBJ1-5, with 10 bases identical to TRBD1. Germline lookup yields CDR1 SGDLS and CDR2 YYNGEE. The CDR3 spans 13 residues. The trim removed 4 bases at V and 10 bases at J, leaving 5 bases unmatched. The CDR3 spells CASSQGQGSPQHF. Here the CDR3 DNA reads TGTGCCAGCAGCCAGGGACAGGGGAGTCCCCAGCATTTT.

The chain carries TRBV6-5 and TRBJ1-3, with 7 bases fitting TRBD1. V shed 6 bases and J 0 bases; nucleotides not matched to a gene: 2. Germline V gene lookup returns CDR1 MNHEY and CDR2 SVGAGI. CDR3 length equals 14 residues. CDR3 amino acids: CASSRDSSGNTIYF. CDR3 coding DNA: TGTGCCAGCAGCCGGGACAGCTCTGGAAACACCATATATTTT.

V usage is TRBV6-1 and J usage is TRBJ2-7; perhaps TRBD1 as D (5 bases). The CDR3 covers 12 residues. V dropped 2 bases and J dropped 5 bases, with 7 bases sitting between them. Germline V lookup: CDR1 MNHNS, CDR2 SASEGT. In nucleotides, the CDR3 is TGTGCCAGCAGTGAACAGGGCGACGAGCAGTACTTC. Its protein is CASSEQGDEQYF.

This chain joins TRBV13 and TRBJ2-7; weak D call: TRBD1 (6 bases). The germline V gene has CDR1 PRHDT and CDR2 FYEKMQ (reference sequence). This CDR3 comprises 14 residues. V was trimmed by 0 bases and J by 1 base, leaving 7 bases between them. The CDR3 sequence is CASSLGRGSYEQYF. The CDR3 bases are TGTGCCAGCAGCTTAGGTAGGGGGTCCTACGAGCAGTACTTC.

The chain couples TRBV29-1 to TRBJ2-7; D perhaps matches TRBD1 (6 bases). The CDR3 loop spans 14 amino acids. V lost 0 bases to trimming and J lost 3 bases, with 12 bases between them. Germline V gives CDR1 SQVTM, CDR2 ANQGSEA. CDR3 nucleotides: TGCAGCGTTGAAGAAACCGGACAGTTCTACGAGCAGTACTTC. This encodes CSVEETGQFYEQYF.

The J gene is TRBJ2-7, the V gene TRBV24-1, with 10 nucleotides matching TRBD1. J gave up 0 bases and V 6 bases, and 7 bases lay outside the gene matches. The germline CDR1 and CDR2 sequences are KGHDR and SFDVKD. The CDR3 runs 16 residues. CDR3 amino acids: CATSTNRDRGSYEQYF. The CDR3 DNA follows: TGTGCCACCAGTACGAACCGGGACAGGGGCTCCTACGAGCAGTACTTC.

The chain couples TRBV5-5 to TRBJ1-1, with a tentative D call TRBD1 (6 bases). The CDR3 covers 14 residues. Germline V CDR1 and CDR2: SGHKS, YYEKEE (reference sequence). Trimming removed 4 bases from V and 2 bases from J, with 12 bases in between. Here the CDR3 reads CASSNRVQNTEAFF. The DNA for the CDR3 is TGTGCCAGCAGCAACAGGGTACAAAACACTGAAGCTTTCTTT.

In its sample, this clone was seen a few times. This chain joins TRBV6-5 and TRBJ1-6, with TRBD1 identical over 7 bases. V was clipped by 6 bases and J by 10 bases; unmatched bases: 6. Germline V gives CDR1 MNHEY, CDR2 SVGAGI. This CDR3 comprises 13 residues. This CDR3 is CASRDRDRSPLHF. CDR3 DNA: TGTGCCAGCAGAGACAGGGATCGGTCACCCCTCCACTTT.

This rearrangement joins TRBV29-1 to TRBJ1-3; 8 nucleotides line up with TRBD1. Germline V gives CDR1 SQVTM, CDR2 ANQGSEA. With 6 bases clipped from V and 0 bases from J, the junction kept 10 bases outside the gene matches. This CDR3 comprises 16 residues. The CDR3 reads CSVPLQTGDSGNTIYF. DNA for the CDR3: TGCAGCGTGCCCCTTCAGACAGGGGACTCTGGAAACACCATATATTTT.

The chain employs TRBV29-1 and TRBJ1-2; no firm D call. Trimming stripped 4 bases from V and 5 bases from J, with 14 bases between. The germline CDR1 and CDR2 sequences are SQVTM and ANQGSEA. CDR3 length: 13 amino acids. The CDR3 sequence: CSVVEGMEYGYTF. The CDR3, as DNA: TGCAGCGTTGTTGAGGGAATGGAATATGGCTACACCTTC.